This TCR beta chain was recovered during a study of cytomegalovirus exposure and HLA in healthy donors. Comment on this clone: As yet, its antigen is unknown.

General study points: Per a later analysis, HLA-associated TCR beta chains showed more clonal expansion than other, equally common TCR beta chains.

With 4 bases removed from V and 4 bases from J, the gap between germline ends came to 17 bases. The germline V gene encodes CDR1 SEHNR and CDR2 FQNEAQ (reference sequence). The CDR3 sequence is 16 residues long. PCR was performed using 60 Vbeta and 13 Jbeta primers. Method: immunoSEQ multiplex PCR; TCRdb's copy keeps in-frame clones and lacks some. The sample yields roughly 280,000 clones, roughly two thirds seen once. V usage is TRBV7-9 and J usage is TRBJ2-1; tentatively, D is TRBD2 (5 bases). The clonotype was recovered from a female donor in good health and CMV-seronegative. The source material was PBMCs. Written as DNA, the CDR3 is TGTGCCAGCAGCTCACCTGGTCTCCGAGGGTACAATGAGCAGTTCTTC. It codes for CASSSPGLRGYNEQFF.